Listed below are T cell receptor beta chains from one sample, sequenced in a study of T-cell memory formation after mild COVID-19. TCRdb used MiXCR to reprocess the 5' RACE reads, holding one entry per CDR3 protein. The sample shows roughly 450,000 distinct CDR3 sequences, about 18% of them seen only once. Sequencing was done on a sample of PBMCs or a T cell subset sorted from them (not recorded which). The receptors were gathered from an adult woman who had mild COVID-19 (a few samples of this study predate the infection). Cell type and time point are not known. Each CDR3 is given with its conserved first and last residue. The D gene is left open where the match is weak. Rows give clone size only sometimes, using once, few, many, or a class for an expanded clone.

abundance,d_gene,j_gene,v_gene,CDR3nt,CDR3aa
.,.,TRBJ1-1,TRBV5-4,TGTGCCAGCAGTATAGGGGCCACGCACGAGCCGGGAGCTTTCTTT,CASSIGATHEPGAFF
.,.,TRBJ2-7,TRBV12-5,TGTGCTAGTGGTTTGGGATACGGGGTGTACGAGCAGTACTTC,CASGLGYGVYEQYF
.,.,TRBJ2-3,TRBV29-1,TGCAGCGTTGAATGGGACATCAACACAGATACGCAGTATTTT,CSVEWDINTDTQYF
.,TRBD1,TRBJ2-7,TRBV20-1,TGCAGTGCTGGCCGCGGACAGGGGGCTCAAGAGCAGTACTTC,CSAGRGQGAQEQYF
few,TRBD1,TRBJ1-2,TRBV27,TGTGCCAGCAGTCGGGAGGACAGGGCCTCCGTGACAACGGGCTACACCTTC,CASSREDRASVTTGYTF
many,.,TRBJ2-2,TRBV7-2,TGTGCCAGCAGCACCCAGGGGGGGGACACCGGGGAGCTGTTTTTT,CASSTQGGDTGELFF
once,TRBD1,TRBJ1-1,TRBV2,TGTGCCAGCGGCCGGGGACAGGGGGTAGCTGAAGCTTTCTTT,CASGRGQGVAEAFF
.,TRBD1,TRBJ1-2,TRBV12-3/TRBV12-4,TGTGCCAGCAGTATCGGGACAGACTTCACACGAAGGGGCTACACCTTC,CASSIGTDFTRRGYTF
.,.,TRBJ2-2,TRBV7-2,TGTGCCAGCACCCCCTTGCGGAACACCGGGGAGCTGTTTTTT,CASTPLRNTGELFF
.,TRBD2,TRBJ2-7,TRBV7-8,TGTGCCAGCAGCCCTGGGACTAGCCTATACTACGAGCAGTACTTC,CASSPGTSLYYEQYF
few,.,TRBJ2-1,TRBV24-1,TGTGCCACCAGTGATGGCACAGGGCCGGGGCAGTTCTTC,CATSDGTGPGQFF
few,TRBD1,TRBJ2-7,TRBV10-3,TGTGCCACGACTGGAGGACAGGGGAAAAACTACGAGCAGTACTTC,CATTGGQGKNYEQYF
few,.,TRBJ2-3,TRBV24-1,TGTGCCACCCAAGCCACAGATACGCAGTATTTT,CATQATDTQYF
.,.,TRBJ2-3,TRBV2,TGTGCCTCCCTCCGGAGCTTCGTAAGGGATACGCAGTATTTT,CASLRSFVRDTQYF